The sample holds one count of the clone carrying this T cell receptor (beta chain). The table came from immunoSEQ multiplex PCR; TCRdb's copy has only in-frame clones and leaves some out. Of under 100,000 clones in the sample, approximately 86% were seen once. The entry originates in a study of technical replicates of blood from several donors. The specimen was PBMCs. The clonotype was recovered from a human donor in good health. Some clones in this sample may be carry-over from other donors' samples.

The CDR3 here is CASSQSGGPSGANVLTF. DNA of the CDR3: TGTGCCAGCTCACAATCAGGGGGTCCCTCTGGGGCCAACGTCCTGACTTTC. The chain recombines TRBV18 with TRBJ2-6; 7 bases map to TRBD1. The length of the CDR3 is 17 residues. Per germline, CDR1 KGHSH and CDR2 LQKENI. J lost 0 bases, V lost 4 bases, and 6 bases had no gene match.